These T cell receptor beta chains were read from a single sample in a study of blood T cells in healthy people across ages. TCRdb re-analysed the 5' RACE reads in MiXCR, keeping a single row per CDR3 protein. Of more than 550,000 distinct CDR3 sequences listed, 20% to 25% are singletons. The material sequenced was blood. The receptors here all came from a man aged 65 to 85 in good health. Each CDR3 is given with its conserved first and last residue. Each record gives: CDR3 DNA, CDR3 protein, J gene, V gene, D gene, clone size. A D gene is named only where the DNA matches it firmly. Where a row states a size, it is once, few, many or the class of an expanded clone; other rows omit it.

CDR3 DNA: TGCGCCAGCAGCTTCCACGCCGGACAGGGTATCGACCAGTACTTC; CDR3 protein: CASSFHAGQGIDQYF; J gene: TRBJ2-5; V gene: TRBV7-9; D gene: TRBD1; clone size: .
CDR3 DNA: TGCGCCGGCAGGTCCCAAGAAATGGTGCAGTTCTTC; CDR3 protein: CAGRSQEMVQFF; J gene: TRBJ2-1; V gene: TRBV10-2; D gene: .; clone size: .
CDR3 DNA: TGTGCCATCAGTGAGACAGGGGAGGGTGAGCAGTTCTTC; CDR3 protein: CAISETGEGEQFF; J gene: TRBJ2-1; V gene: TRBV10-3; D gene: .; clone size: many
CDR3 DNA: TGTGCCAGCAGGTGGGGGCCTAGCGGGAGGCCCAAAAACATTCAGTACTTC; CDR3 protein: CASRWGPSGRPKNIQYF; J gene: TRBJ2-4; V gene: TRBV2; D gene: TRBD2; clone size: few
CDR3 DNA: TGCGCCAGCAGCTTGGCACAGGACACTGAAGCTTTCTTT; CDR3 protein: CASSLAQDTEAFF; J gene: TRBJ1-1; V gene: TRBV5-1; D gene: .; clone size: few
CDR3 DNA: TGCAGTGCTAAGATCGGGACAGGGGATGAAAAACTGTTTTTT; CDR3 protein: CSAKIGTGDEKLFF; J gene: TRBJ1-4; V gene: TRBV20-1; D gene: TRBD1; clone size: .
CDR3 DNA: TGTGCCAGCAGTGGGACAGTGGCAGCCTACGAGCAGTACTTC; CDR3 protein: CASSGTVAAYEQYF; J gene: TRBJ2-7; V gene: TRBV12-3/TRBV12-4; D gene: TRBD1; clone size: .
CDR3 DNA: TGTGCCAGCAGCTTAGCGCTGGCGGGACAAGAGACCCAGTACTTC; CDR3 protein: CASSLALAGQETQYF; J gene: TRBJ2-5; V gene: TRBV7-2; D gene: .; clone size: .
CDR3 DNA: TGTGCCAGCAGTTTCTTCCGGAACACTGAAGCTTTCTTT; CDR3 protein: CASSFFRNTEAFF; J gene: TRBJ1-1; V gene: TRBV12-3/TRBV12-4; D gene: .; clone size: .
CDR3 DNA: TGTGCCAGCAGCTTAGTGGGGGGACAGGTCACAGGCTATGGCTACACCTTC; CDR3 protein: CASSLVGGQVTGYGYTF; J gene: TRBJ1-2; V gene: TRBV7-2; D gene: TRBD1; clone size: .
CDR3 DNA: TGCGCCAGCAGCTTGACAGGGAACGATGGCTACACCTTC; CDR3 protein: CASSLTGNDGYTF; J gene: TRBJ1-2; V gene: TRBV5-1; D gene: .; clone size: few
CDR3 DNA: TGTGCCAGCAGTTTACGACTAGCGGGGCTCTACAATGAGCAGTTCTTC; CDR3 protein: CASSLRLAGLYNEQFF; J gene: TRBJ2-1; V gene: TRBV12-3/TRBV12-4; D gene: TRBD2; clone size: few
CDR3 DNA: TGTGCCAGCAGTGGCCATTGGGGCTACACCTTC; CDR3 protein: CASSGHWGYTF; J gene: TRBJ1-2; V gene: TRBV28; D gene: .; clone size: .
CDR3 DNA: TGTGCCAGCAGCTTCACTAGACAGTACAATGAGCAGTTCTTC; CDR3 protein: CASSFTRQYNEQFF; J gene: TRBJ2-1; V gene: TRBV11-2; D gene: .; clone size: few
CDR3 DNA: TGTGCCAGCACCCAGACACCTGCTCATGGCTACACCTTC; CDR3 protein: CASTQTPAHGYTF; J gene: TRBJ1-2; V gene: TRBV12-3/TRBV12-4; D gene: .; clone size: .
CDR3 DNA: TGTGCCAGCAGTTACTCGCCGGGACGCGGCTCCTACAATGAGCAGTTCTTC; CDR3 protein: CASSYSPGRGSYNEQFF; J gene: TRBJ2-1; V gene: TRBV6-5; D gene: .; clone size: few
CDR3 DNA: TGCGCCAGCAGCCACTGGGACGGGGCAGATACGCAGTATTTT; CDR3 protein: CASSHWDGADTQYF; J gene: TRBJ2-3; V gene: TRBV4-1; D gene: .; clone size: .